Listed below are T cell receptor beta chains from one sample, sequenced in a study of beta chain features in type 1 diabetes. Produced via immunoSEQ multiplex PCR; TCRdb's table is partial and in-frame only. The sample carries 350,000 or so clones, around 20% recorded once. Input material: naive CD4+ T cells from blood. The source is a woman aged 18 to 35 in good health. Each CDR3 is given without its conserved first and last residue.

len	v_gene	j_gene	CDR3aa
13	TRBV28	TRBJ2-7	ASSEPGQGSYEQY
13	TRBV5-1	TRBJ2-3	ASSLSSGSTDTQY
9	TRBV30	TRBJ1-1	AWSGDTEAF
11	TRBV30	TRBJ1-5	AWSISDYQPQH
12	TRBV2	TRBJ1-1	ASITQGGDTEAF
12	TRBV6-5	TRBJ1-5	ASSKQGITQPQH
15	TRBV27	TRBJ1-2	ASSQSLTGGTNYGYT
13	TRBV7-9	TRBJ2-1	ASSRAGGPNGEQF
13	TRBV5-4	TRBJ2-5	ASSVSGRSGETQY
18	TRBV30	TRBJ1-4	AWSVLRRTGALQRHEKLF
13	TRBV5-1	TRBJ2-5	ASSLEGGRVKTQY
16	TRBV9	TRBJ2-2	ASSPDPSGREGAGELF
10	TRBV9	TRBJ1-2	ASSAFRGGYT
11	TRBV27	TRBJ2-2	ASRDTNTGELF
12	TRBV18	TRBJ1-4	ASHDTGRGEKLF
12	TRBV29-1	TRBJ1-2	SVLGQGADYGYT
13	TRBV5-1	TRBJ2-3	ASSLWLAGTDTQY
14	TRBV30	TRBJ1-5	AWSVLGTGHNQPQH
12	TRBV9	TRBJ1-6	ASSRRDFNSPLH
12	TRBV6-5	TRBJ1-3	ASSYDSSGNTIY
10	TRBV29-1	TRBJ2-5	SVNRGQETQY
9	TRBV7-9	TRBJ1-2	ASSSEGGYT
12	TRBV28	TRBJ1-2	ASSTGGAYYGYT
16	TRBV9	TRBJ2-6	ASTRTPQVSSGANVLT
11	TRBV19	TRBJ2-1	VKSGSSYNEQF
13	TRBV18	TRBJ1-5	ASSPGTGNNQPQH
12	TRBV5-1	TRBJ2-1	ASSFSLFDNRGF
12	TRBV30	TRBJ2-1	ASRRLSSYNEQF
13	TRBV11-2	TRBJ2-1	ASSYQGLADNEQF
13	TRBV9	TRBJ2-1	ASSVTGGSYNEQF
12	TRBV5-6	TRBJ2-5	ASSLAGRQETQY
13	TRBV30	TRBJ2-7	AWSVRGLLHKEQY
11	TRBV12-5	TRBJ2-1	ASGLGPTGKQF
11	TRBV11-3	TRBJ2-3	ASSRLETDTQY
12	TRBV6-5	TRBJ2-1	ASSSPRRPIEQF
11	TRBV19	TRBJ1-5	ASSIGGNQPQH
11	TRBV10-3	TRBJ2-5	AISGRGQETQY
13	TRBV5-1	TRBJ2-5	ASSLGQGTRETQY
12	TRBV6-5	TRBJ2-7	ASSYSRQSYEQY
19	TRBV27	TRBJ2-7	ASSSPRPGQASVPSSYEQY
13	TRBV4-2	TRBJ2-5	ASSGRLAGLETQY
13	TRBV7-8	TRBJ2-5	ASSLVWSGLETQY
16	TRBV4-1	TRBJ2-5	ASSQDRTSGSFGETQY